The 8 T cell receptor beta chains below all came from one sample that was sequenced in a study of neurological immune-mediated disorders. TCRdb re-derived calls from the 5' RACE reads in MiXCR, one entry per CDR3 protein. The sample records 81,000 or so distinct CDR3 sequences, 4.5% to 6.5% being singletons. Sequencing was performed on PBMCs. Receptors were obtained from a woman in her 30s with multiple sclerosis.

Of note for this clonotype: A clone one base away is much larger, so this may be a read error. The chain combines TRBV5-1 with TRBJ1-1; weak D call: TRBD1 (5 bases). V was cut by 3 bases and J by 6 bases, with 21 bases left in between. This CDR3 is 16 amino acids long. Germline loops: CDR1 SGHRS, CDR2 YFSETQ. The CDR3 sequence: CASSWQGAPGPPEAFF. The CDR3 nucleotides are TGCGCCAGCAGCTGGCAGGGCGCGCCGGGTCCTCCTGAAGCTTTCTTT.

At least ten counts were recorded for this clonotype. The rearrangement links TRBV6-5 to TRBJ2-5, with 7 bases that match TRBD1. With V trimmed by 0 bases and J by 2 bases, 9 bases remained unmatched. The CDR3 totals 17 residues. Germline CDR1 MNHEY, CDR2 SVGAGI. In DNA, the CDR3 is TGTGCCAGCAGTTACTCGATTTGGGACAGTCGACAAGAGACCCAGTACTTC. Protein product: CASSYSIWDSRQETQYF.

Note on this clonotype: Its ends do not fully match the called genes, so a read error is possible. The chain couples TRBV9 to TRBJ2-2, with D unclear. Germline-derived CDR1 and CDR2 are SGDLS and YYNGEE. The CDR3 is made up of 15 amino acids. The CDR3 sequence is CASIVGPTNTGELFF. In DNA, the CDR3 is TGTGCCAGCATCGTAGGGCCTACGAACACCGGGGAGCTGTTTTTT.

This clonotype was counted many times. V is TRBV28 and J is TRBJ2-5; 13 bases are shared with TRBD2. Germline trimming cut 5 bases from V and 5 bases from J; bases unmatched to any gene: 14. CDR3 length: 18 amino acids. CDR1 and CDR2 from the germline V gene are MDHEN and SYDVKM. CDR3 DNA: TGTGCCAGCAGTCCCGAACTAGCGGGAGGGTCCCGTCGGGAGACCCAGTACTTC. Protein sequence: CASSPELAGGSRRETQYF.

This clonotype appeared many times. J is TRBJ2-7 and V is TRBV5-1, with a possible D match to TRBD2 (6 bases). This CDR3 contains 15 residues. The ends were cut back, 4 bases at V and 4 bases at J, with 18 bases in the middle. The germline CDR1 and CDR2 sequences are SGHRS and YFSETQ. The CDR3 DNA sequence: TGCGCCAGCAGCCTGCGGCGGAGGGAGAGGTACGAGCAGTACGTC. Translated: CASSLRRRERYEQYV.

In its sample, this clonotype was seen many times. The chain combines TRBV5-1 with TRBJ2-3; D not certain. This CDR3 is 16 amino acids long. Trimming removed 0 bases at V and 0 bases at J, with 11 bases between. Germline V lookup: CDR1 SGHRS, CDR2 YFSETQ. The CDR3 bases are TGCGCCAGCAGCTTGGCGGATAGCTTAAGCACAGATACGCAGTATTTT. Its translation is CASSLADSLSTDTQYF.

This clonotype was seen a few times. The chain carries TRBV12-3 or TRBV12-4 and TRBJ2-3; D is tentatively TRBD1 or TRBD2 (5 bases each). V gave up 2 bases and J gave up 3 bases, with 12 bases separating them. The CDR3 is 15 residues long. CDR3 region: CASSLIWGYTDTQYF. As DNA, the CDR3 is TGTGCCAGCAGTTTAATCTGGGGGTATACAGATACGCAGTATTTT.

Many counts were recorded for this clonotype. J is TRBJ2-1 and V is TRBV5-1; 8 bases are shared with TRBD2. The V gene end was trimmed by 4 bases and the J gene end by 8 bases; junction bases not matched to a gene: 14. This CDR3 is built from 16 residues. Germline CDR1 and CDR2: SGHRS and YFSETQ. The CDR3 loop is CASSRASRLAPHEQFF. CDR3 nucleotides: TGCGCCAGCAGCAGGGCGTCGCGACTAGCGCCCCATGAGCAGTTCTTC.